These T cell receptor beta chains were read from a single sample in a study of blood T cell repertoires in COVID-19. The method was immunoSEQ multiplex PCR; TCRdb's version includes in-frame clones alone and lacks a portion of them. The table lists 200,000 to 300,000 clones, roughly 80% of them singletons. The sequenced sample consisted of PBMCs or T cells enriched from blood (not recorded which). The receptor set was obtained from a woman aged 35 to 49 who had been exposed to COVID-19. CDR3s include the opening cysteine and the closing phenylalanine or tryptophan. A D gene is named only where the DNA matches it firmly.

J: TRBJ1-5; V: TRBV29-1; D: -; CDR3: CSVGWGGDQPQHF
J: TRBJ1-2; V: TRBV7-2; D: -; CDR3: CASSLIGADYGYTF
J: TRBJ1-1; V: TRBV18; D: TRBD1; CDR3: CASSPGQGVVEAFF
J: TRBJ1-3; V: TRBV7-9; D: -; CDR3: CASSLAGYSGNTIYF
J: TRBJ1-3; V: TRBV19; D: TRBD1; CDR3: CASTETGAKGNTIYF
J: TRBJ1-2; V: TRBV28; D: TRBD1; CDR3: CASRSGTGVGYTF
J: TRBJ2-1; V: TRBV7-2; D: TRBD2; CDR3: CASSPWRGSGNEQFF
J: TRBJ2-3; V: TRBV9; D: TRBD2; CDR3: CASSVGLAGDLDTQYF
J: TRBJ1-5; V: TRBV28; D: -; CDR3: CASRGRDTKYQPQHF
J: TRBJ2-7; V: TRBV5-1; D: TRBD1; CDR3: CASSLGQGSSEQYF
J: TRBJ2-3; V: TRBV5-1; D: TRBD1; CDR3: CASSFSSTGGADTQYF
J: TRBJ2-5; V: TRBV3-1/TRBV3-2; D: -; CDR3: CASSQDSGTRRGTQYF
J: TRBJ2-5; V: TRBV19; D: TRBD1; CDR3: CASSIRTGEGQETQYF